This passage covers 10 T cell receptor beta chains from one sample sequenced in a study of identifying expanded T cells in peripheral blood. TCRdb keeps only in-frame clones here, not all; method: immunoSEQ multiplex PCR. The sample lists 120,000 or so clones, around four fifths occurring once. Sequencing used blood. The receptors come from a person aged 18-69 years in good health.

This clone was seen more than once but under ten times. The J gene is TRBJ1-1, the V gene TRBV6-5; 9 bases match TRBD1. The trim removed 7 bases at V and 3 bases at J, leaving 3 bases unmatched. Germline V lookup: CDR1 MNHEY, CDR2 SVGAGI. The CDR3 has 13 amino acids. CDR3 amino acids: CASKGTGYTEAFF. Written as DNA, the CDR3 is TGTGCCAGCAAGGGGACAGGGTACACTGAAGCTTTCTTT.

The gene calls are TRBV19 and TRBJ2-7; D not certain. V was trimmed by 4 bases and J by 2 bases, leaving 15 bases between them. The CDR3 has 15 residues. CDR1 and CDR2 from the germline V gene are LNHDA and SQIVND (reference sequence). The CDR3 DNA follows: TGTGCCAGTAGTAGGCAGACCACTTCCCCCTACGAGCAGTACTTC. Protein product: CASSRQTTSPYEQYF.

This clone is a singleton in its sample. This chain connects TRBV6-1 to TRBJ2-1, with 14 bases lining up with TRBD2. With 7 bases clipped from V and 8 bases from J, the junction kept 4 bases outside the gene matches. The CDR3 contains 14 residues. The germline V gene encodes CDR1 MNHNS and CDR2 SASEGT. CDR3 sequence (DNA): TGTGCCAGCATGACTAGCGGGGGGGCACATGAGCAGTTCTTC. The encoded protein is CASMTSGGAHEQFF.

Here the CDR3 reads CASSLVGPETQYF. CDR3 nucleotide sequence: TGCGCCAGCAGCTTGGTTGGGCCAGAGACCCAGTACTTC. The chain carries TRBV5-1 and TRBJ2-5; no clear D gene. The CDR3 is made up of 13 amino acids. CDR1 and CDR2 (germline): SGHRS, YFSETQ. V gave up 0 bases and J gave up 4 bases, with 7 bases separating them.

This clone showed up many times. This sequence joins TRBV5-6 and TRBJ1-1; 7 bases map to TRBD1. Trimming cost V 3 bases and J 5 bases; bases outside gene matches: 10. Looked up from germline, CDR1 is SGHDT and CDR2 is YYEEEE. CDR3 length: 15 residues. The CDR3 region is CASSSLTGMVTEAFF. CDR3 DNA sequence: TGTGCCAGCAGCTCGCTGACAGGGATGGTGACTGAAGCTTTCTTT.

This rearrangement joins TRBV15 to TRBJ2-3; 8 positions match TRBD2. This CDR3 is 18 amino acids long. Germline values: CDR1 LNHNV, CDR2 YYDKDF (reference sequence). V shed 0 bases, J shed 2 bases, and the junction held 10 bases outside the gene matches. CDR3 coding DNA: TGTGCCACCAGCAGAGATGTCAGGCGGGGGGCCCTCACAGATACGCAGTATTTT. This translates into CATSRDVRRGALTDTQYF. The whole variable domain, remainder taken from reference TRBV15 and TRBJ2-3, is DAMVIQNPRYQVTQFGKPVTLSCSQTLNHNVMYWYQQKSSQAPKLLFHYYDKDFNNEADTPDNFQSRRPNTSFCFLDIRSPGLGDTAMYLCATSRDVRRGALTDTQYFGPGTRLTVL.

This CDR3 is CASSFTSGANEQFF. DNA for the CDR3: TGTGCCAGCAGCTTCACTAGCGGGGCTAATGAGCAGTTCTTC. The V gene is TRBV7-2, the J gene TRBJ2-1; 10 positions match TRBD2. Germline V lookup: CDR1 SGHTA, CDR2 FQGNSA. Trimming took 3 bases from V and 7 from J; bases not matched to a gene: 3. The length of the CDR3 is 14 residues.

This clone appeared once. The chain couples TRBV10-3 to TRBJ1-2; possibly TRBD1 for D (6 bases). Trimming left V 0 bases short and J 8 bases short, with 22 bases between. Germline CDR1 is ENHRY and CDR2 is SYGVKD. This CDR3 contains 17 residues. Written as DNA, the CDR3 is TGTGCCATCAGTGAGTCGAGCCGGGGGGCGACTTCGGGAGGCTACACCTTC. Translation: CAISESSRGATSGGYTF.

This chain links TRBV6-5 with TRBJ2-2; D might be TRBD2 (5 bases). Germline V lookup: CDR1 MNHEY, CDR2 SVGAGI. The CDR3 runs 15 residues. The V end lost 2 bases, the J end lost 3 bases, and 10 bases lay between the germline ends. Written as DNA, the CDR3 is TGTGCCAGCAGTTACAGAGGGAGCTACACCGGGGAGCTGTTTTTT. It yields the protein CASSYRGSYTGELFF.

This chain uses TRBV6-6 with TRBJ2-2; tentative D call: TRBD1 (6 bases). CDR1 and CDR2 from the germline V gene are MNHNY and SVGAGI (reference sequence). V was pared by 0 bases and J by 3 bases, with 11 bases between. The CDR3 runs to 16 residues. CDR3 amino acids: CASSYSWGRDTGELFF. The CDR3 coding sequence is TGTGCCAGCAGTTACTCCTGGGGGCGCGACACCGGGGAGCTGTTTTTT.